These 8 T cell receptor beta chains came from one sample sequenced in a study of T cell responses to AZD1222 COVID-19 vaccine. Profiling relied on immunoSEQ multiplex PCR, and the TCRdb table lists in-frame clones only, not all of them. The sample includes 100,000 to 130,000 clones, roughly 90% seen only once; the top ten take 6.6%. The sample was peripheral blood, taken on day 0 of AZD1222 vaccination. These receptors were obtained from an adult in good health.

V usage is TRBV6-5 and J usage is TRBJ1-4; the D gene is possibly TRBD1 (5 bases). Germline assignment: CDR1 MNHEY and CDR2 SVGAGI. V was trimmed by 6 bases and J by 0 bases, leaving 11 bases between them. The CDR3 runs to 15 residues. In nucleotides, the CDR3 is TGTGCCAGCAGAAGACAGAGTGCAACTAATGAAAAACTGTTTTTT. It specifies CASRRQSATNEKLFF.

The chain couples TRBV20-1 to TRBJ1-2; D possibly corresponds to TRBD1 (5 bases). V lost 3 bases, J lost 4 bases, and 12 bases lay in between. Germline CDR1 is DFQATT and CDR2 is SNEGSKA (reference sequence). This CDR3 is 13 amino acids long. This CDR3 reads CSASRGTSYGYTF. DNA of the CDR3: TGCAGTGCTAGTAGAGGGACCTCCTATGGCTACACCTTC.

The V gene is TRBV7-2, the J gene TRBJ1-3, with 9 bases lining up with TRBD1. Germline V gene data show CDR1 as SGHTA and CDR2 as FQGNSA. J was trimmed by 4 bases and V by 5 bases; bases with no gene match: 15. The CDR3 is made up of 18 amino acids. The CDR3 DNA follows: TGTGCCAGCAGCGCTAAAAACTCCGGGACAGGGTTCGGAAACACCATATATTTT. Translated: CASSAKNSGTGFGNTIYF. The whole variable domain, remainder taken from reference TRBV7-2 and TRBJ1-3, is GAGVSQSPSNKVTEKGKDVELRCDPISGHTALYWYRQSLGQGLEFLIYFQGNSAPDKSGLPSDRFSAERTGGSVSTLTIQRTQQEDSAVYLCASSAKNSGTGFGNTIYFGEGSWLTVV.

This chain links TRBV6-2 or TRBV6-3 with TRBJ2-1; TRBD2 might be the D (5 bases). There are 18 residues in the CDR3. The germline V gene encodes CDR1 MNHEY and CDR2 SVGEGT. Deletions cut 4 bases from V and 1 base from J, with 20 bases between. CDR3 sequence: CASSSLDTLGRSYNEQFF. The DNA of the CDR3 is TGTGCCAGCAGTTCTCTCGACACTCTAGGGAGATCCTACAATGAGCAGTTCTTC.

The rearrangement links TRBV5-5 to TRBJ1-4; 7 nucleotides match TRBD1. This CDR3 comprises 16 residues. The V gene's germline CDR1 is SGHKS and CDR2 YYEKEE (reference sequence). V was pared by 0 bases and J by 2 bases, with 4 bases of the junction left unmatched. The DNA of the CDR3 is TGTGCCAGCAGCTTGGGACAGGGTTTGACTAATGAAAAACTGTTTTTT. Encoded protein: CASSLGQGLTNEKLFF.

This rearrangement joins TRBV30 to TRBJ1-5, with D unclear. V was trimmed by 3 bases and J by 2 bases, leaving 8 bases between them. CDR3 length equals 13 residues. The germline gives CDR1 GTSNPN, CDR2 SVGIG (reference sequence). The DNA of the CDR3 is TGTGCCTGGAGGGGGAAGGGCAATCAGCCCCAGCATTTT. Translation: CAWRGKGNQPQHF.

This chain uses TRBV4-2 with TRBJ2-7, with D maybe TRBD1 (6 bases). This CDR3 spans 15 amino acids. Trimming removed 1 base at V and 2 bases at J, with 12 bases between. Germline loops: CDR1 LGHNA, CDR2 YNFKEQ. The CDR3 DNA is TGTGCCAGCAGCCAAGGAGGGGGAGAGCCCTACGAGCAGTACTTC. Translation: CASSQGGGEPYEQYF.

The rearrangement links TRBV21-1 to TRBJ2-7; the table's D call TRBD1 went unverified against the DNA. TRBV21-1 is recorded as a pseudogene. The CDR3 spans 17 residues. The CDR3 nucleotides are TGTGCCAGCAGCCCCCACCTCGGGACAGTCCCTTCCTACGAGCAGTACTTC. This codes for CASSPHLGTVPSYEQYF.